A selection of T cell receptor beta chains follows, all from one sample in a study of blood T cell repertoires in COVID-19. Clones were read by immunoSEQ multiplex PCR, and TCRdb kept only the in-frame ones, dropping some. The sample shows approximately 100,000 clones, around four fifths of them seen only once. Sequencing input: peripheral blood. The receptor set was obtained from a man between 60 and 75 years old with acute or convalescent COVID-19. Each CDR3 is given with its conserved first and last residue.

v_gene: TRBV4-1
j_gene: TRBJ2-2
CDR3aa: CASSLRTGGNTGELFF

v_gene: TRBV19
j_gene: TRBJ1-1
CDR3aa: CASSTQGNTEAFF

v_gene: TRBV4-1
j_gene: TRBJ1-2
CDR3aa: CASSQDSGDYYGYTF

v_gene: TRBV29-1
j_gene: TRBJ1-5
CDR3aa: CSVADKRNQPQHF

v_gene: TRBV29-1
j_gene: TRBJ1-3
CDR3aa: CSARTGRVENTIYF

v_gene: TRBV27
j_gene: TRBJ2-7
CDR3aa: CASTGGYDEQYF

v_gene: TRBV6-6
j_gene: TRBJ2-5
CDR3aa: CASSYSALQETQYF

v_gene: TRBV5-1
j_gene: TRBJ2-1
CDR3aa: CASSLAAGGSYNEQFF

v_gene: TRBV5-1
j_gene: TRBJ1-2
CDR3aa: CASSPRGLGYGYTF

v_gene: TRBV13
j_gene: TRBJ2-1
CDR3aa: CASSVPSSLGEQFF

v_gene: TRBV28
j_gene: TRBJ2-7
CDR3aa: CASRAGQGAREQYF

v_gene: TRBV29-1
j_gene: TRBJ2-3
CDR3aa: CSLTTGDGTDTQYF

v_gene: TRBV5-6
j_gene: TRBJ2-1
CDR3aa: CASSLAKRPYNEQFF

v_gene: TRBV5-6
j_gene: TRBJ1-1
CDR3aa: CASSLGLPTTEAFF

v_gene: TRBV7-8
j_gene: TRBJ2-7
CDR3aa: CASSLRGGHSYEQYF

v_gene: TRBV7-6
j_gene: TRBJ1-4
CDR3aa: CASSLFPLGETNEKLFF

v_gene: TRBV5-1
j_gene: TRBJ1-1
CDR3aa: CASSWTGTGGTEAFF

v_gene: TRBV7-2
j_gene: TRBJ2-2
CDR3aa: CASIALRTGVTGELFF

v_gene: TRBV18
j_gene: TRBJ2-5
CDR3aa: CASSPRLQGQETQYF

v_gene: TRBV28
j_gene: TRBJ1-5
CDR3aa: CASSPLALKGVHQPQHF

v_gene: TRBV2
j_gene: TRBJ2-2
CDR3aa: CASSEGRGERTGELFF